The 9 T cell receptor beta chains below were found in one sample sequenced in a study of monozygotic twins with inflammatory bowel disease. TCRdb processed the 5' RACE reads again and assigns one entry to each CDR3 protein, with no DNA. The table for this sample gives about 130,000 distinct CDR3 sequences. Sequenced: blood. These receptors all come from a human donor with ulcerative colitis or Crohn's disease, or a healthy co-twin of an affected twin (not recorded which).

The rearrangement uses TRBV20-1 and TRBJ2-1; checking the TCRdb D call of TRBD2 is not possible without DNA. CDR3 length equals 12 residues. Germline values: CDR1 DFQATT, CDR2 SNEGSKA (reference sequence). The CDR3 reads CSARDRPLEQFF.

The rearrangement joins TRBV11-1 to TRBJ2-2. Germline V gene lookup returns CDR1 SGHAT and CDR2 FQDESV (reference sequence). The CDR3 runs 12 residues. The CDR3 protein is CASSPETGELFF.

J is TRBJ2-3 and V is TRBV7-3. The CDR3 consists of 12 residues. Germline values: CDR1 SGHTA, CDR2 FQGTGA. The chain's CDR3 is CASSLPPDTQYF.

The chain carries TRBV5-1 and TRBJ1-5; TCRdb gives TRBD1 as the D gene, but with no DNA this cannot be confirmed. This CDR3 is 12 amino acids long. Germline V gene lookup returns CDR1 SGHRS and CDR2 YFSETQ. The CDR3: CASSPGQPPQHF.

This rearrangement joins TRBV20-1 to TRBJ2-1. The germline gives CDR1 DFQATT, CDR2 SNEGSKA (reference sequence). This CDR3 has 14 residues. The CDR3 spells CSARRTFKDNEQFF.

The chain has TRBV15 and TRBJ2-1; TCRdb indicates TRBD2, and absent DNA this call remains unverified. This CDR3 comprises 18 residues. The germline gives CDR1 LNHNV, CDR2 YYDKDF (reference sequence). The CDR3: CATSRDPPGTSGRFIQFF.

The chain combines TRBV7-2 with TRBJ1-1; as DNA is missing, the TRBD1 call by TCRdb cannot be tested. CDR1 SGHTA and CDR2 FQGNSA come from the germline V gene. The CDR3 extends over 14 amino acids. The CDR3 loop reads CASSLATGNTEAFF.

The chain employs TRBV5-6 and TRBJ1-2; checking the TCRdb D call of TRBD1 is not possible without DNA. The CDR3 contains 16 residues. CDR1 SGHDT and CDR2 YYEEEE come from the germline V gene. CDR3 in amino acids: CASSWGVSGGLDGYTF.

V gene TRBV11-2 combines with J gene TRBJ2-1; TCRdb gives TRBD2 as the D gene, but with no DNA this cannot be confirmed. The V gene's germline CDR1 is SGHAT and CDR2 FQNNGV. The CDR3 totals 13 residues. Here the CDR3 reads CASKVVVDDEQFF.